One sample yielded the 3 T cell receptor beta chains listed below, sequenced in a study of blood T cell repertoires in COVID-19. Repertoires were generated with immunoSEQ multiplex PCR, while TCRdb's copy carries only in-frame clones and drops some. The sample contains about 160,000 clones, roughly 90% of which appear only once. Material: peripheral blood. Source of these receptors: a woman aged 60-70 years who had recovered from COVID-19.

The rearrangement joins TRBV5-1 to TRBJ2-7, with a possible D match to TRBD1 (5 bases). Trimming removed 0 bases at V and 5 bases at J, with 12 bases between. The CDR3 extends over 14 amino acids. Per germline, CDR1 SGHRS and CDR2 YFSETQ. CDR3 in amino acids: CASSLGTSLHEQYF. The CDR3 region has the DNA TGCGCCAGCAGCTTGGGGACATCCCTGCACGAGCAGTACTTC.

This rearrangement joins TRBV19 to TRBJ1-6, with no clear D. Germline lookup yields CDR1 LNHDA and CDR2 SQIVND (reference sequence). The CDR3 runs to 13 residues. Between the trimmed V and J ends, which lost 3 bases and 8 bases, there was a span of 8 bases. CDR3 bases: TGTGCCAGTAGTATCAAGACATATTCACCCCTCCACTTT. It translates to CASSIKTYSPLHF.

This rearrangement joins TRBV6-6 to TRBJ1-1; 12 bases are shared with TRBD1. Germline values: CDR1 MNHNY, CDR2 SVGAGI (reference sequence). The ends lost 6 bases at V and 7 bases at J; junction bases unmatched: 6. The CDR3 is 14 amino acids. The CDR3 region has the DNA TGTGCCAGCAGGGGGGACAGGGGGCCTGTTGAAGCTTTCTTT. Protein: CASRGDRGPVEAFF.